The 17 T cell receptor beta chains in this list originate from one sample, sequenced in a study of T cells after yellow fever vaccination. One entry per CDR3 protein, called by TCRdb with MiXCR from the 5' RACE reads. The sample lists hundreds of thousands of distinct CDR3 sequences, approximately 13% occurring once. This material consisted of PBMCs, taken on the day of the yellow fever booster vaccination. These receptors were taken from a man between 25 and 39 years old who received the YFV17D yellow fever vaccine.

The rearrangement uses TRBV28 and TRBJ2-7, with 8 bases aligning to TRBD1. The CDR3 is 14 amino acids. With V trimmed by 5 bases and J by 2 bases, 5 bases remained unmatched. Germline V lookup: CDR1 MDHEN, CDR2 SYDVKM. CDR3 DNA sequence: TGTGCCAGCAGTAGGGGACAGGCGGCCTACGAGCAGTACTTC. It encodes CASSRGQAAYEQYF. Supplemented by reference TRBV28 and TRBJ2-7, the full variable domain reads DVKVTQSSRYLVKRTGEKVFLECVQDMDHENMFWYRQDPGLGLRLIYFSYDVKMKEKGDIPEGYSVSREKKERFSLILESASTNQTSMYLCASSRGQAAYEQYFGPGTRLTVT.

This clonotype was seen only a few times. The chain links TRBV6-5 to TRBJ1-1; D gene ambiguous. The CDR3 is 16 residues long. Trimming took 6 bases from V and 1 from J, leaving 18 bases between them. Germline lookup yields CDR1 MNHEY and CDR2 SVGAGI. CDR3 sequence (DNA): TGTGCCAGCAGGGGCCCCAGGACCGGGAGGAACACTGAAGCTTTCTTT. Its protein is CASRGPRTGRNTEAFF.

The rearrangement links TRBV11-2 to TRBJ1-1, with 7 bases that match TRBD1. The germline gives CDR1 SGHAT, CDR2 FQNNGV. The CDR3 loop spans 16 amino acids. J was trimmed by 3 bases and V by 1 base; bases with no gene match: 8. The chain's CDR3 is CASSLATGRWDTEAFF. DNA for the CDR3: TGTGCCAGCAGCTTAGCGACAGGGAGGTGGGACACTGAAGCTTTCTTT.

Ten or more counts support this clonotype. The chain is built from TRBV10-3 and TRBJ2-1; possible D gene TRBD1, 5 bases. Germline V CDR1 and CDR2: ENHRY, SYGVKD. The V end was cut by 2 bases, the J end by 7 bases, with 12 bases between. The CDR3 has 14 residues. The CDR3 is CAISEHSGANEQFF. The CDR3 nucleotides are TGTGCCATCAGTGAGCACTCTGGGGCAAATGAGCAGTTCTTC.

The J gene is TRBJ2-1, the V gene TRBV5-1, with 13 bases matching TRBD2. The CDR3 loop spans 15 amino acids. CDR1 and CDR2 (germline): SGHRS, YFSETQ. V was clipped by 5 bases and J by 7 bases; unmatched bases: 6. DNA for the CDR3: TGCGCCAGCAGTGACCAACTAGCGGGAGGGAATGAGCAGTTCTTC. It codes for CASSDQLAGGNEQFF.

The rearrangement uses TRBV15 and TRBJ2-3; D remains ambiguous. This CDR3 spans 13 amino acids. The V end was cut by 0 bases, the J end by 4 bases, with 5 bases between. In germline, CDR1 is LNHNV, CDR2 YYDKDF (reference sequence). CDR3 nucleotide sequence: TGTGCCACCAGCAGAGAAGGGCCAGATACGCAGTATTTT. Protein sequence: CATSREGPDTQYF.

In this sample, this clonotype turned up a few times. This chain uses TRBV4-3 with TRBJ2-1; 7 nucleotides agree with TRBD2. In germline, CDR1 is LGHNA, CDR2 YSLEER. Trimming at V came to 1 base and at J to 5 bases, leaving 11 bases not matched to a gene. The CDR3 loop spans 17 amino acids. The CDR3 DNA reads TGCGCCAGCAGCCAAGGGGGGGGGAGGCGGACCCACAATGAGCAGTTCTTC. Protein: CASSQGGGRRTHNEQFF.

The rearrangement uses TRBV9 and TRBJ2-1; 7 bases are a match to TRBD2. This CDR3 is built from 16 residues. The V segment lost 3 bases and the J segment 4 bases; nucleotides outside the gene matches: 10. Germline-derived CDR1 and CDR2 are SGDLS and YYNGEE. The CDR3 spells CASSAHLGGTYNEQFF. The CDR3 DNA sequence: TGTGCCAGCAGCGCCCACCTCGGGGGGACTTACAATGAGCAGTTCTTC.

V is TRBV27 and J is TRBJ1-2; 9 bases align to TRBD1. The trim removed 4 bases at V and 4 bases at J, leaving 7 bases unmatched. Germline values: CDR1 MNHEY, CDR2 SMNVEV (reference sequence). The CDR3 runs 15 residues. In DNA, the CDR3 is TGTGCCAGCAGTTCCGGGACAGGGAACTCCTATGGCTACACCTTC. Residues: CASSSGTGNSYGYTF.

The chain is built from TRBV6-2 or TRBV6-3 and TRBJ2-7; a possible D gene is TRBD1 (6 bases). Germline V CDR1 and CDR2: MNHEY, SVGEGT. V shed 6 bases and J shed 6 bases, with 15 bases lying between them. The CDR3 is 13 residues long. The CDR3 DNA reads TGTGCCAGCAGAAGGGACATTCCCGGCGAGCAGTACTTC. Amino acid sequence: CASRRDIPGEQYF.

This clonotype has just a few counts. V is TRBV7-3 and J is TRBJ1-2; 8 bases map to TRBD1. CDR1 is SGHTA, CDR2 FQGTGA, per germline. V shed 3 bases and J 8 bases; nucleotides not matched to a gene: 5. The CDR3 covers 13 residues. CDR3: CASSLTGDRGYTF. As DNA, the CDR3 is TGTGCCAGCAGCTTGACAGGGGACAGGGGCTACACCTTC.

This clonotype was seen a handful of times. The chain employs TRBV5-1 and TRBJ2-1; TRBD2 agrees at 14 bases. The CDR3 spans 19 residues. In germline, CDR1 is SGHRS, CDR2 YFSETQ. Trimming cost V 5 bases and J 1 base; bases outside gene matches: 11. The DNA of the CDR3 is TGCGCCAGCAGTTATTTGACTAGCGGGAGGGCCTCGTCCTACAATGAGCAGTTCTTC. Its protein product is CASSYLTSGRASSYNEQFF. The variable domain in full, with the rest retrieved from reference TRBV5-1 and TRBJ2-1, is KAGVTQTPRYLIKTRGQQVTLSCSPISGHRSVSWYQQTPGQGLQFLFEYFSETQRNKGNFPGRFSGRQFSNSRSEMNVSTLELGDSALYLCASSYLTSGRASSYNEQFFGPGTRLTVL.

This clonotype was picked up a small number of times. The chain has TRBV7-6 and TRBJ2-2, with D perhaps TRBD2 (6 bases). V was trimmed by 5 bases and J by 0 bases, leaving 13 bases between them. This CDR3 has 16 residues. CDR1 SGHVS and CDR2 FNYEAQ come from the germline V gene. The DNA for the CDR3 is TGTGCCAGCAGCCTTCTCGGGACTCCGAACACCGGGGAGCTGTTTTTT. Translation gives CASSLLGTPNTGELFF.

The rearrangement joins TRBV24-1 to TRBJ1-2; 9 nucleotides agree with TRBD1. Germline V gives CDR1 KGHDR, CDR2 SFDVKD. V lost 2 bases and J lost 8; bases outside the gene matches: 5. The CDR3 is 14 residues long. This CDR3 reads CATSDSRTGDGYTF. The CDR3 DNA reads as TGTGCCACCAGTGATTCCAGGACAGGGGACGGCTACACCTTC.

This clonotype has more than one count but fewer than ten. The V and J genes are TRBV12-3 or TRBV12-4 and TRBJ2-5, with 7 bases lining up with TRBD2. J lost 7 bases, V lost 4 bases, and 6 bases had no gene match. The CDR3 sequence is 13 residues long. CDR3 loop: CASSSLPSGTQYF. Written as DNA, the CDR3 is TGTGCCAGCAGTTCCCTCCCTAGCGGGACCCAGTACTTC.

CDR3 sequence reads: CSAPDRVTDTQYF. In nucleotides, the CDR3 is TGCAGTGCGCCGGACAGAGTCACAGATACGCAGTATTTT. The chain carries TRBV20-1 and TRBJ2-3, with D perhaps TRBD1 (6 bases). The length of the CDR3 is 13 residues. Between the trimmed V and J ends, which lost 6 bases and 2 bases, there was a span of 12 bases. The germline V gene encodes CDR1 DFQATT and CDR2 SNEGSKA (reference sequence).

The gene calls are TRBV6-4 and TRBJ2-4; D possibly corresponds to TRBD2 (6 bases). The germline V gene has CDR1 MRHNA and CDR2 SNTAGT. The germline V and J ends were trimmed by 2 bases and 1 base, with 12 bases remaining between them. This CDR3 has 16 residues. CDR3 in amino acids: CASSDHGSGAKNIQYF. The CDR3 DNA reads TGTGCCAGCAGTGACCACGGGAGTGGGGCCAAAAACATTCAGTACTTC.